The 27 T cell receptor beta chains given below trace back to one sample, sequenced in a study of T cell changes during pregnancy in multiple sclerosis. Clones were sequenced by immunoSEQ multiplex PCR, and TCRdb holds only the in-frame ones, with some missing. Of just over 30,000 clones listed, over 75% are singletons. The source was CD8+ T cells from peripheral blood mononuclear cells, collected in the second trimester of pregnancy. The receptor set was obtained from a female donor with multiple sclerosis, enrolled in a pregnancy study.

The chain is built from TRBV4-2 and TRBJ2-7; D unresolved. Trimming shortened V by 2 bases and J by 1 base, and 3 bases separated the two germline ends. CDR3 size: 12 residues. Germline CDR1 is LGHNA and CDR2 is YNFKEQ. This chain's CDR3 is CASSQTSYEQYF. CDR3 sequence (DNA): TGTGCCAGCAGCCAAACTTCCTACGAGCAGTACTTC.

The J gene is TRBJ1-2, the V gene TRBV7-3; TRBD1 matches 12 bases. Unmatched junction bases numbered 7, after V lost 5 bases and J lost 3 bases. Germline V gene lookup returns CDR1 SGHTA and CDR2 FQGTGA. This CDR3 has 16 amino acids. CDR3 sequence: CASSPGGTGGYYGYTF. The CDR3 DNA sequence: TGTGCCAGCAGCCCGGGGGGGACAGGGGGCTACTATGGCTACACCTTC.

The CDR3 sequence is CASSYRQGAEAQYF. The CDR3 region has the DNA TGTGCCAGCAGCTACAGACAGGGAGCCGAGGCCCAGTACTTC. The rearrangement uses TRBV7-9 and TRBJ2-5, with 7 bases matching TRBD1. Germline V CDR1 and CDR2: SEHNR, FQNEAQ (reference sequence). The length of the CDR3 is 14 residues. V dropped 4 bases and J dropped 9; count of bases not matched to a gene: 11. Combining the CDR3 with reference TRBV7-9 and TRBJ2-5 gives the whole variable domain DTGVSQNPRHKITKRGQNVTFRCDPISEHNRLYWYRQTLGQGPEFLTYFQNEAQLEKSRLLSDRFSAERPKGSFSTLEIQRTEQGDSAMYLCASSYRQGAEAQYFGPGTRLLVL.

The V gene is TRBV30, the J gene TRBJ2-1; TRBD2 agrees at 10 bases. Per the germline V gene, CDR1 is GTSNPN and CDR2 is SVGIG (reference sequence). The CDR3 contains 14 residues. Trimming cost V 2 bases and J 8 bases; bases outside gene matches: 6. The CDR3 nucleotides are TGTGCCTGGAGTAAGCTAGCGGGAGCCTATGAGCAGTTCTTC. It yields the protein CAWSKLAGAYEQFF.

The rearrangement links TRBV6-5 to TRBJ2-7; no reliable D call. The ends were cut back, 0 bases at V and 0 bases at J, with 9 bases in the middle. Germline CDR1 reads MNHEY; CDR2 reads SVGAGI. This CDR3 contains 15 residues. In DNA form, the CDR3 reads TGTGCCAGCAGTTACTCGTTAGAAAACTCCTACGAGCAGTACTTC. Amino acid sequence: CASSYSLENSYEQYF.

This clone was counted once. The CDR3: CASSEYVGFDILSPPLHF. The CDR3 DNA reads TGTGCCAGCAGTGAATACGTGGGTTTCGACATCCTCTCTCCACCCCTCCACTTT. The chain joins TRBV25-1 to TRBJ1-6; D is ambiguous. The CDR3 is 18 amino acids. The V gene lost 0 bases and the J gene lost 11 bases, with 23 bases spanning the gap. Germline CDR1 and CDR2: MGHDK and SYGVNS.

CDR3 in amino acids: CASTSGPYEQYF. CDR3 in DNA: TGTGCCAGCACCAGCGGGCCCTACGAGCAGTACTTC. The chain uses TRBV2 and TRBJ2-7; maybe TRBD2 (6 bases). The germline V gene has CDR1 SNHLY and CDR2 FYNNEI. The CDR3 is made up of 12 amino acids. V lost 7 bases, J lost 2 bases, and 9 bases lay in between.

This chain joins TRBV13 and TRBJ1-4, with D maybe TRBD1 (5 bases). Germline loops: CDR1 PRHDT, CDR2 FYEKMQ (reference sequence). CDR3 length: 13 residues. Trimming took 3 bases from V and 8 from J, leaving 10 bases between them. The CDR3 spells CASSFGAGEKLFF. The CDR3 DNA follows: TGTGCCAGCAGCTTTGGGGCAGGGGAAAAACTGTTTTTT.

The chain is built from TRBV27 and TRBJ1-1; the D gene is possibly TRBD1 (5 bases). Trimming removed 3 bases from V and 4 bases from J, with 9 bases in between. The germline gives CDR1 MNHEY, CDR2 SMNVEV (reference sequence). The CDR3 contains 13 residues. The CDR3 sequence: CASSFRGGTEAFF. In nucleotides, the CDR3 is TGTGCCAGCAGTTTTAGGGGAGGCACTGAAGCTTTCTTT.

This chain uses TRBV15 with TRBJ2-7; the match to TRBD2 covers 7 bases. V shed 1 base and J 3 bases; nucleotides not matched to a gene: 3. This CDR3 is 14 amino acids long. From germline, CDR1 is LNHNV and CDR2 YYDKDF (reference sequence). CDR3 bases: TGTGCCACCAGCAGAGGGGGGAGGGACTACGAGCAGTACTTC. It translates to CATSRGGRDYEQYF.

The chain links TRBV5-4 to TRBJ2-7; the match to TRBD1 covers 8 bases. J lost 3 bases, V lost 4 bases, and 9 bases had no gene match. Germline V gives CDR1 SGHNT, CDR2 YYREEE (reference sequence). The CDR3 is 15 amino acids. CDR3 sequence (DNA): TGTGCCAGCAGCCCGGACAGGGCGTCCGGCTACGAGCAGTACTTC. It specifies CASSPDRASGYEQYF.

The CDR3 reads CASSLFAGGISSTDTQYF. DNA for the CDR3: TGTGCCAGCAGTTTATTTGCGGGAGGAATATCTAGCACAGATACGCAGTATTTT. The chain recombines TRBV27 with TRBJ2-3; 8 positions match TRBD2. Germline lookup yields CDR1 MNHEY and CDR2 SMNVEV (reference sequence). The CDR3 totals 18 residues. V lost 1 base to trimming and J lost 0 bases; unmatched junction nucleotides: 9.

The CDR3 coding sequence is TGTGCCAGTAGGTCGACAAGACTGGACTTGTACAATGAGCAGTTCTTC. This codes for CASRSTRLDLYNEQFF. This chain joins TRBV19 and TRBJ2-1; D might be TRBD2 (5 bases). The CDR3 runs to 16 residues. The V end was cut by 6 bases, the J end by 4 bases, with 19 bases between. Germline CDR1 reads LNHDA; CDR2 reads SQIVND (reference sequence).

The chain uses TRBV7-9 and TRBJ2-1; tentative D call: TRBD2 (6 bases). CDR1 is SEHNR and CDR2 is FQNEAQ in the germline V gene (reference sequence). V gave up 4 bases and J gave up 4 bases, with 23 bases separating them. The CDR3 spans 18 residues. CDR3 in amino acids: CASSSAGTLTIVYNEQFF. CDR3 nucleotide sequence: TGTGCCAGCAGCTCAGCCGGGACTCTAACGATCGTTTACAATGAGCAGTTCTTC. Full variable domain (rest looked up from reference TRBV7-9 and TRBJ2-1): DTGVSQNPRHKITKRGQNVTFRCDPISEHNRLYWYRQTLGQGPEFLTYFQNEAQLEKSRLLSDRFSAERPKGSFSTLEIQRTEQGDSAMYLCASSSAGTLTIVYNEQFFGPGTRLTVL.

V and J are TRBV29-1 and TRBJ2-1, with D hard to call. Germline values: CDR1 SQVTM, CDR2 ANQGSEA. The CDR3 totals 10 residues. Between the trimmed V and J ends, which lost 7 bases and 3 bases, there was a span of 4 bases. The CDR3 sequence is CSAIYNEQFF. DNA of the CDR3: TGCAGCGCCATCTACAATGAGCAGTTCTTC.

This clone was counted a few times. The rearrangement uses TRBV6-1 and TRBJ2-7; D is unresolved. Germline values: CDR1 MNHNS, CDR2 SASEGT. The CDR3 has 11 residues. Trimming removed 3 bases at V and 7 bases at J, with 7 bases between. The CDR3 region is CASSDSREQYF. DNA of the CDR3: TGTGCCAGCAGTGACTCCAGAGAGCAGTACTTC.

V gene TRBV4-1 combines with J gene TRBJ2-7; 10 nucleotides line up with TRBD2. Germline lookup yields CDR1 MGHRA and CDR2 YSYEKL. V dropped 3 bases and J dropped 7; count of bases not matched to a gene: 12. The CDR3 covers 16 residues. The CDR3 DNA reads as TGCGCCAGCAGCCACGAAGCGGGAGGGCTCCGGGGGGAGCAGTACTTC. Translation: CASSHEAGGLRGEQYF.

This clone was counted once. The gene calls are TRBV19 and TRBJ2-5, with D possibly TRBD2 on 6 matching bases. V shed 7 bases and J shed 2 bases, with 17 bases lying between them. The CDR3 sequence is 15 residues long. CDR1 is LNHDA, CDR2 SQIVND, per germline (reference sequence). The CDR3 loop reads CASNVGGRRQETQYF. DNA for the CDR3: TGTGCCAGTAATGTGGGAGGCCGAAGGCAAGAGACCCAGTACTTC. The full variable domain, its missing parts supplied by reference TRBV19 and TRBJ2-5, is DGGITQSPKYLFRKEGQNVTLSCEQNLNHDAMYWYRQDPGQGLRLIYYSQIVNDFQKGDIAEGYSVSREKKESFPLTVTSAQKNPTAFYLCASNVGGRRQETQYFGPGTRLLVL.

The rearrangement links TRBV10-3 to TRBJ2-3; D is perhaps TRBD2 (6 bases). Trimming removed 0 bases from V and 5 bases from J, with 9 bases in between. CDR3 length equals 14 residues. Germline V gives CDR1 ENHRY, CDR2 SYGVKD. CDR3 nucleotides: TGTGCCATCAGTGAGTCCCGGGAGTTAGATACGCAGTATTTT. Amino acid sequence: CAISESRELDTQYF.

The rearrangement joins TRBV7-9 to TRBJ1-1; 7 bases match TRBD1. The CDR3 contains 14 residues. The trim removed 5 bases at V and 1 base at J, leaving 4 bases unmatched. Looked up from germline, CDR1 is SEHNR and CDR2 is FQNEAQ (reference sequence). The CDR3 sequence is CASSPTGPNTEAFF. The DNA of the CDR3 is TGTGCCAGCAGCCCGACAGGGCCGAACACTGAAGCTTTCTTT.

The V call is TRBV27, the J call TRBJ2-3, with 9 bases identical to TRBD2. CDR1 is MNHEY and CDR2 is SMNVEV in the germline V gene (reference sequence). The CDR3 is made up of 15 amino acids. The junction had 7 bases not matched to a gene; V was cut back by 5 bases and J by 4 bases. The CDR3 bases are TGTGCCAGCAGTGCAACACTAGCGGGTGCAGATACGCAGTATTTT. The encoded protein is CASSATLAGADTQYF.

The genes are TRBV6-5 and TRBJ2-3; 10 bases fit TRBD2. V trimming: 5 bases; J trimming: 2 bases; junction bases outside the gene matches: 4. Germline V gives CDR1 MNHEY, CDR2 SVGAGI. The CDR3 contains 15 residues. The CDR3 DNA reads as TGTGCCAGCAGTCGGACTAGCGGCGACACAGATACGCAGTATTTT. It encodes CASSRTSGDTDTQYF.

This clone appeared a single time. The chain combines TRBV29-1 with TRBJ2-2, with D possibly TRBD1 on 6 matching bases. CDR3 size: 16 residues. The V end was cut by 4 bases, the J end by 6 bases, with 21 bases between. CDR1 and CDR2 (germline): SQVTM, ANQGSEA. The CDR3 DNA is TGCAGCGTTGTTTTAGGGGGAACGGGAAACCCCGGGGAGCTGTTTTTT. This codes for CSVVLGGTGNPGELFF.

The genes are TRBV30 and TRBJ2-1, with 8 bases that match TRBD2. V shed 4 bases and J 6 bases; nucleotides not matched to a gene: 8. The CDR3 consists of 14 residues. Germline V lookup: CDR1 GTSNPN, CDR2 SVGIG (reference sequence). CDR3 sequence (DNA): TGTGCCTGGACTACCAGCGGGAGAATCAATGAGCAGTTCTTC. Protein product: CAWTTSGRINEQFF.

The CDR3 is CASSINGGVGANVLTF. The CDR3 coding sequence is TGTGCCAGTAGTATTAATGGGGGCGTGGGGGCCAACGTCCTGACTTTC. The chain recombines TRBV19 with TRBJ2-6; possible D gene TRBD1, 6 bases. This CDR3 has 16 amino acids. Germline V gene sequence: CDR1 LNHDA, CDR2 SQIVND (reference sequence). V was clipped by 3 bases and J by 4 bases, with 13 bases between them.

The chain couples TRBV30 to TRBJ2-1, with TRBD2 identical over 8 bases. V shed 7 bases and J 7 bases; nucleotides not matched to a gene: 15. CDR3 length: 15 residues. Germline V gives CDR1 GTSNPN, CDR2 SVGIG (reference sequence). The CDR3 DNA reads as TGTGCCTCCTCCCCACTAGCGGTCCCCTTAAATGAGCAGTTCTTC. It translates to CASSPLAVPLNEQFF.

This chain connects TRBV7-9 to TRBJ2-7; D is perhaps TRBD2 (6 bases). The germline CDR1 and CDR2 sequences are SEHNR and FQNEAQ (reference sequence). This CDR3 is built from 15 residues. The V end lost 5 bases, the J end lost 2 bases, and 16 bases lay between the germline ends. The CDR3 is CASSHRLADTYEQYF. CDR3 DNA sequence: TGTGCCAGCAGCCATCGGTTAGCGGATACCTACGAGCAGTACTTC.